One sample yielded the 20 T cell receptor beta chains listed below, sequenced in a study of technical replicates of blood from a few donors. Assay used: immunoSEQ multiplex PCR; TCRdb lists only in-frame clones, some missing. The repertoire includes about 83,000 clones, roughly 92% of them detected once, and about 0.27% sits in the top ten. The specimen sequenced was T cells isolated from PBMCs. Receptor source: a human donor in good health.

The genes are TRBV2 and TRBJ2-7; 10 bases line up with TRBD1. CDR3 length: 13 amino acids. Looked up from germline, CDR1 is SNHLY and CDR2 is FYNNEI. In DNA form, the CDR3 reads TGTGCAGCAGCGTGGACAGGGGGTTACGAGCAGTACTTC. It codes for CAAAWTGGYEQYF.

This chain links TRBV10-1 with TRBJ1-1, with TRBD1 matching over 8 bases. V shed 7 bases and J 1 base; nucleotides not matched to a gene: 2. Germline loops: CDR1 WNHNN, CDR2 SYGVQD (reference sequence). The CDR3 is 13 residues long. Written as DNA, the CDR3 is TGCGCCAGCACAACAGGGGGGAACACTGAAGCTTTCTTT. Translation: CASTTGGNTEAFF.

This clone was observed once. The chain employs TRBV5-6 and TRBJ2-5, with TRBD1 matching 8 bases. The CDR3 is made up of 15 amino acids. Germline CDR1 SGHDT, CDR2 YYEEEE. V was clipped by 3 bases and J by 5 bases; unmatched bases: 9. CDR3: CASSSGTGVPETQYF. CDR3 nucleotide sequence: TGTGCCAGCAGCTCCGGGACAGGAGTCCCGGAGACCCAGTACTTC.

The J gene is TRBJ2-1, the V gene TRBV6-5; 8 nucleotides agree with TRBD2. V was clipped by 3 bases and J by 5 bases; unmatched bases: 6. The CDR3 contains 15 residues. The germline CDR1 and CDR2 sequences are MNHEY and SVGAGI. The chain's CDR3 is CASSYSGLGDNEQFF. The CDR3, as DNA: TGTGCCAGCAGTTATTCGGGACTAGGGGACAATGAGCAGTTCTTC.

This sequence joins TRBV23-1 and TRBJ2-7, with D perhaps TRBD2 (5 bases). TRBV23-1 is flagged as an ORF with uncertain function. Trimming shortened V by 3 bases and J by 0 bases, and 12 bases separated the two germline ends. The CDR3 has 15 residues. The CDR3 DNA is TGCGCCAGCAGTCACGAGACGGGAAGCTCCTACGAGCAGTACTTC. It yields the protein CASSHETGSSYEQYF.

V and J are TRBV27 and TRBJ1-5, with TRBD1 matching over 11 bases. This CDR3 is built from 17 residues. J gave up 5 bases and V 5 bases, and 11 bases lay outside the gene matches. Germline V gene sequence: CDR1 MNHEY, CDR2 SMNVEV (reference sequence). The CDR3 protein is CASSPTGTGGFDQPQHF. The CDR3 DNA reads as TGTGCCAGCAGTCCGACCGGGACAGGGGGTTTTGATCAGCCCCAGCATTTT.

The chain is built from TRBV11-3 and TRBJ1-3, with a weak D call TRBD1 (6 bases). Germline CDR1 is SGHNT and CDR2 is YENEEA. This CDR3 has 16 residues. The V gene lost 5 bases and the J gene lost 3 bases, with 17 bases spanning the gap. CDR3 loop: CASSNQQGFRGNTIYF. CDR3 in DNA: TGTGCCAGCAGCAACCAACAGGGTTTTCGTGGAAACACCATATATTTT.

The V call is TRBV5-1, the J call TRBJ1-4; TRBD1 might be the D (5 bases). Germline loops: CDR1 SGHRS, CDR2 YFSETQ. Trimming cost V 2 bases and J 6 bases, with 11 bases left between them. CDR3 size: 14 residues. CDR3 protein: CASSFEQGDEKLFF. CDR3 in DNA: TGCGCCAGCAGCTTCGAGCAGGGCGATGAAAAACTGTTTTTT.

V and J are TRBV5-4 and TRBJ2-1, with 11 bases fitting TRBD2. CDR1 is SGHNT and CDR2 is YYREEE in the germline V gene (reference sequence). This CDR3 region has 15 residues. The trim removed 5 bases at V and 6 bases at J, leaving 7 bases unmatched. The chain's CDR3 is CASRHGTSGFNEQFF. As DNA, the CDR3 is TGTGCCAGCAGACATGGGACTAGCGGATTCAATGAGCAGTTCTTC.

This CDR3 reads CASSPGSVGASTDTQYF. CDR3 DNA: TGCGCCAGCAGCCCTGGGTCGGTGGGGGCTAGCACAGATACGCAGTATTTT. The genes are TRBV4-1 and TRBJ2-3; maybe TRBD1 (6 bases). The ends were cut back, 4 bases at V and 0 bases at J, with 17 bases in the middle. Germline lookup yields CDR1 MGHRA and CDR2 YSYEKL. The CDR3 runs 17 residues.

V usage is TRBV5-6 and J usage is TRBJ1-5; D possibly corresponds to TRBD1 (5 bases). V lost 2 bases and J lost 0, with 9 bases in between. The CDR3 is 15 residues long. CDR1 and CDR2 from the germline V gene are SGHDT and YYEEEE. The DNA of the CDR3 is TGTGCCAGCAGCTTCGGGACTGATAGCAATCAGCCCCAGCATTTT. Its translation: CASSFGTDSNQPQHF. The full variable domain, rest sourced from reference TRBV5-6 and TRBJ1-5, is DAGVTQSPTHLIKTRGQQVTLRCSPKSGHDTVSWYQQALGQGPQFIFQYYEEEERQRGNFPDRFSGHQFPNYSSELNVNALLLGDSALYLCASSFGTDSNQPQHFGDGTRLSIL.

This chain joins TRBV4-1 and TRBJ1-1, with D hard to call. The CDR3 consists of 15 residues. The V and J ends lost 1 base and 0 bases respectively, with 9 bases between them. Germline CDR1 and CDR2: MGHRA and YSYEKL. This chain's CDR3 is CASSQGHLMNTEAFF. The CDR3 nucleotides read TGCGCCAGCAGCCAAGGCCACCTAATGAACACTGAAGCTTTCTTT.

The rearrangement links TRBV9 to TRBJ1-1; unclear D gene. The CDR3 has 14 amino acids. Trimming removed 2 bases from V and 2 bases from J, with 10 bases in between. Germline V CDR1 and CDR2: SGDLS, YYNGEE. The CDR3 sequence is CASSVDLSNTEAFF. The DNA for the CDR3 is TGTGCCAGCAGCGTCGACTTATCAAACACTGAAGCTTTCTTT.

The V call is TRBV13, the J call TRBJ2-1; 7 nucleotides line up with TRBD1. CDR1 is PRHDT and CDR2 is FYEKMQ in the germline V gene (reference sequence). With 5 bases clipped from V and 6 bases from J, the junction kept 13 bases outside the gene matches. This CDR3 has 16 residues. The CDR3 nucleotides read TGTGCCAGCAGCCCCCAAGGAACAGGGGTGACCAATGAGCAGTTCTTC. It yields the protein CASSPQGTGVTNEQFF.

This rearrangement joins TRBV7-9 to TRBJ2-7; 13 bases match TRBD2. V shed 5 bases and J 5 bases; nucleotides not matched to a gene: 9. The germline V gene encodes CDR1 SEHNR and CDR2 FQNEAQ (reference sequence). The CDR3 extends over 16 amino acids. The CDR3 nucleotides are TGTGCCAGCAGCCGCACTAGCGGGGGGGCTATCGACGAGCAGTACTTC. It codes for CASSRTSGGAIDEQYF.

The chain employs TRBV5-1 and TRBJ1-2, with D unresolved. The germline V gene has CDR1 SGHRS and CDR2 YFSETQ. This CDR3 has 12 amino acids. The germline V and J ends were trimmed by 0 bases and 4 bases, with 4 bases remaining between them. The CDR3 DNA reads TGCGCCAGCAGCTTGGACAGCTATGGCTACACCTTC. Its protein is CASSLDSYGYTF.

The chain's CDR3 is CASSYQGQARVSLHF. DNA for the CDR3: TGTGCCAGCAGTTACCAGGGGCAGGCCCGAGTTTCCCTCCACTTT. The chain has TRBV6-5 and TRBJ1-6, with D possibly being TRBD1 (6 bases). V dropped 2 bases and J dropped 14 bases, with 19 bases sitting between them. This CDR3 is built from 15 residues. Germline V gene data show CDR1 as MNHEY and CDR2 as SVGAGI.

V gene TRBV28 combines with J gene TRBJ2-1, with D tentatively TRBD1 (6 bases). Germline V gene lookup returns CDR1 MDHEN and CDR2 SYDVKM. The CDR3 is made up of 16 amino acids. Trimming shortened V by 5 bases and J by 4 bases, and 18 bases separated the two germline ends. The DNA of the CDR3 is TGTGCCAGCAGTCTTACGGTTGCAGGACAGTACAATGAGCAGTTCTTC. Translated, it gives CASSLTVAGQYNEQFF. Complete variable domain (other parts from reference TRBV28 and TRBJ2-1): DVKVTQSSRYLVKRTGEKVFLECVQDMDHENMFWYRQDPGLGLRLIYFSYDVKMKEKGDIPEGYSVSREKKERFSLILESASTNQTSMYLCASSLTVAGQYNEQFFGPGTRLTVL.

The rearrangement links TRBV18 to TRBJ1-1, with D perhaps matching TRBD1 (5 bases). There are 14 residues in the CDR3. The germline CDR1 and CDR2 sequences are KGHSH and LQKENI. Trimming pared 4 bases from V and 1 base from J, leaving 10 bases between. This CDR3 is CASSLPGENTEAFF. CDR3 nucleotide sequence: TGTGCCAGCTCACTGCCGGGGGAGAACACTGAAGCTTTCTTT.

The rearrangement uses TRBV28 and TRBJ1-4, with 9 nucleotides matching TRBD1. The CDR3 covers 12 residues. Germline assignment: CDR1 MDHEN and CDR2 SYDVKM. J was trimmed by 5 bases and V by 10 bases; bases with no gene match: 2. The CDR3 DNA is TGTGCCACCGGACAGGGGAATGAAAAACTGTTTTTT. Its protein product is CATGQGNEKLFF.